This entry describes one T cell receptor (beta chain). As yet, its antigen is unknown. Measured with immunoSEQ multiplex PCR; TCRdb has only the in-frame clones, and not every one. The sample includes 60,000 to 90,000 clones, 81% of them seen just once. The data were taken from a study of vaccination effects on CD4 cells after COVID-19. With the ViraFEST assay, the study expanded antigen-specific CD4+ T cells using viral peptide pools, then sequenced them. Following culture for around 9 days, CD4+ T cells were isolated. Each participant was given two doses of one vaccine (BNT162b2 or mRNA-1273). Supplemented with 9.5 to 10 IU/ml IL-2 and 7.5 to 10 ug/ml peptides, a few million PBMC per well were kept in culture. Per germline, CDR1 SGHVS and CDR2 FQNEAQ. The V and J ends lost 1 base and 7 bases respectively, with 10 bases between them. This CDR3 is 13 amino acids long.

This specimen consisted of CD4+ T cells from PBMCs cultured with HCoV-229E spike peptides, obtained after COVID-19 vaccination. The chain combines TRBV7-8 with TRBJ1-2, with D perhaps matching TRBD1 (6 bases). The TCR sequence derives from a human donor who received a COVID-19 vaccine. CDR3 nucleotide sequence: TGTGCCAGCAGCTTAGGGGGGGCCCGTGGCTACACCTTC. Protein product: CASSLGGARGYTF.